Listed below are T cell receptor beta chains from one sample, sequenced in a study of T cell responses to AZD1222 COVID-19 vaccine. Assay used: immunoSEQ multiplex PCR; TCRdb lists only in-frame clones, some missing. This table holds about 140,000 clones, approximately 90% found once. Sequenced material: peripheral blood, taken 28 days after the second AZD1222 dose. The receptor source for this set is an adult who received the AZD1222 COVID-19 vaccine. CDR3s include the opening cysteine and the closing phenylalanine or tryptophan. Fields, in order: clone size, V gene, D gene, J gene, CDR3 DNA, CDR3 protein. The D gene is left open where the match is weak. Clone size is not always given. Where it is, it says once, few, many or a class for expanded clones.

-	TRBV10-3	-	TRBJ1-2	TGTGCCATCAGTGAACGGGGAGGCTATGGCTACACCTTC	CAISERGGYGYTF
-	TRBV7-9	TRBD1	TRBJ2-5	TGTGCCAGCAGTCCAGACAGGGGAGAGACCCAGTACTTC	CASSPDRGETQYF
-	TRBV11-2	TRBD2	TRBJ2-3	TGTGCCAGCAGGAGCCGGGAGGGCACAGATACGCAGTATTTT	CASRSREGTDTQYF
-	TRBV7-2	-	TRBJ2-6	TGTGCCAGCAGCTACAGCCTTGGGGCCAACGTCCTGACTTTC	CASSYSLGANVLTF
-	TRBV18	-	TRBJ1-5	TGTGCCAGCTCACCAATTCGTGTTCGGGGCCGACTGGCATTTGACCACCAGCCCCAGCATTTT	CASSPIRVRGRLAFDHQPQHF
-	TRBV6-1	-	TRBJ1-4	TGTGCCAGCAGTGAACAAGGACGTAATGAAAAACTGTTTTTT	CASSEQGRNEKLFF
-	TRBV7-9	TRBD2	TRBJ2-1	TGTGCCAGCAGTTGGACTAGCGGGGACAATGAGCAGTTCTTC	CASSWTSGDNEQFF
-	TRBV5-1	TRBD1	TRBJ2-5	TGCGCCAGCAGCCGTTTAGGGGACAGCGAGACCCAGTACTTC	CASSRLGDSETQYF
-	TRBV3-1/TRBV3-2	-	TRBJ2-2	TGTGCCAGCAGCCCCCGCCGTCGGACCGGGGAGCTGTTTTTT	CASSPRRRTGELFF
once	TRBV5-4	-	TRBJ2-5	TGTGCCAGCAGCGAACAAGAGACCCAGTACTTC	CASSEQETQYF
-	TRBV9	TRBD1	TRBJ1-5	TGTGCCAGCAGCGTATCTCCTACGACCGGGACAGGGCCCCTAGGGCCCCAGCATTTT	CASSVSPTTGTGPLGPQHF
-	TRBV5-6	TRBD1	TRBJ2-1	TGTGCCAGCAGCTTGACCGGGACAGGGCCGGTGAATGAGCAGTTCTTC	CASSLTGTGPVNEQFF
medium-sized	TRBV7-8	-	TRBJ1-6	TGTGCCAGCCTCAGCGGGAGCTCCTATAATTCACCCCTCCACTTT	CASLSGSSYNSPLHF
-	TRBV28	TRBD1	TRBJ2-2	TGTGCCAGCAGTCCTCCGGGACAGGGGGGCACCGGGGAGCTGTTTTTT	CASSPPGQGGTGELFF
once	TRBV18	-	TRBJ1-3	TGTGCCAGCTCATGGGAGTCAGCGGGAAACACCATATATTTT	CASSWESAGNTIYF
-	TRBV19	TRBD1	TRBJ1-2	TGTGCCAGTAGTATGAGGCCAGGGGGAGATTTTCTCTATGGCTACACCTTC	CASSMRPGGDFLYGYTF
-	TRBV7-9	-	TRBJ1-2	TGTGCCAGCAGCCCCCGGCCCTTCCGGGGCTACACCTTC	CASSPRPFRGYTF